The clone carrying this T cell receptor (beta chain) appeared a few times. Its specificity is not known. V gave up 0 bases and J gave up 4 bases; unmatched junction bases: 1. This CDR3 has 15 residues. From germline, CDR1 is MGHDK and CDR2 SYGVNS. Genomic DNA templated the TCR beta VDJ and CDR3 profiling. TCRdb independently ran MiXCR on the reads; one entry per CDR3 protein. The sample lists about 160,000 distinct CDR3 sequences, approximately 40% occurring once. The data stem from a study of CD8+CD57+ T cells in acquired aplastic anemia. Study-level results: CD8+ Simpson's diversity in patients was not significantly different from that in controls.

Sequencing input: sorted CD4+, CD8+, or CD8+CD57+ T cells (not recorded which) from PBMCs. This chain joins TRBV25-1 and TRBJ2-1; 9 positions agree with TRBD1. The source of this sequence is a human donor in good health. The CDR3 sequence: CASSEYGTGYNEQFF. As DNA, the CDR3 is TGTGCCAGCAGTGAATACGGGACAGGGTACAATGAGCAGTTCTTC.